Reported below is one T cell receptor beta chain. Its specificity is not known. The entry originates in a study of cytotoxic CD8 clonotypes in ibrutinib-treated CLL. Overall study: Among responders, roughly 25 were partial and 2 complete; after median roughly 70 months, around 14 stayed remitted and 12 progressed. The taking of response samples occurred after a median about 13 months of treatment, with a range of 6 to 36. Study conclusions and caveats: Few clonotypes were public, and these shrank or held steady under treatment.

The CDR3 sequence is 16 residues long. Trimming removed 0 bases from V and 5 bases from J, with 14 bases in between. CDR1 and CDR2 from the germline V gene are MRHNA and SNTAGT. With sequencing, the targeted depth ranged from 1 in 200,000 to 1 in 1 million T cells. Here immunoSEQ multiplex PCR was the method, and the copy in TCRdb shows in-frame clones only, minus some. The sample has some 300,000 clones, just under 80% seen once; the top ten hold roughly 7%. The clonotype was recovered from a human donor with chronic lymphocytic leukemia. The J gene is TRBJ2-1, the V gene TRBV6-4; D uncertain. The specimen was PBMCs, collected before ibrutinib treatment. Written as DNA, the CDR3 is TGTGCCAGCAGTGACTCGTTTTTGCGGAATGACAATGAGCAGTTCTTC. Its translation is CASSDSFLRNDNEQFF.